This is a list of T cell receptor beta chains from one sample in a study of patients and donors after allogeneic stem cell transplantation. From the RT-PCR reads, TCRdb called clonotypes with MiXCR, one entry per CDR3 protein. The data hold 920,000 or so distinct CDR3 sequences, with approximately 19% observed a single time. Sequenced sample: blood, either unsorted or a sorted T cell fraction (not recorded which). These receptors were collected from a human donor who was either an allogeneic HSCT recipient or a stem cell or donor lymphocyte infusion donor (not recorded which). It is not recorded whose cells these are; they may come from a transplant donor. Each CDR3 is given with its conserved first and last residue. Fields, in order: CDR3 protein, CDR3 DNA, clone size, J gene, D gene, V gene. D genes are given only for firm matches. Where a row states a size, it is once, few, many or the class of an expanded clone; other rows omit it.

CDR3 protein: CSAAARTGNYEQYF
CDR3 DNA: TGCAGTGCAGCCGCCCGGACAGGGAACTACGAGCAGTACTTC
clone size: once
J gene: TRBJ2-7
D gene: TRBD1
V gene: TRBV20-1

CDR3 protein: CASSLLPGELFF
CDR3 DNA: TGTGCCAGCAGCCTCCTCCCCGGGGAGCTGTTTTTT
clone size: many
J gene: TRBJ2-2
D gene: -
V gene: TRBV14

CDR3 protein: CSARGSGSNQPQHF
CDR3 DNA: TGCAGTGCTAGAGGGAGCGGTAGCAATCAGCCCCAGCATTTT
clone size: few
J gene: TRBJ1-5
D gene: -
V gene: TRBV20-1

CDR3 protein: CSAPDSPALNIQYF
CDR3 DNA: TGCAGTGCCCCGGACTCACCCGCCTTGAACATTCAGTACTTC
clone size: -
J gene: TRBJ2-4
D gene: -
V gene: TRBV20-1

CDR3 protein: CASSYLLAGESGEQFF
CDR3 DNA: TGTGCCAGCAGTTATTTACTAGCGGGGGAAAGCGGTGAGCAGTTCTTC
clone size: few
J gene: TRBJ2-1
D gene: TRBD2
V gene: TRBV12-3/TRBV12-4

CDR3 protein: CSVYGQETQYF
CDR3 DNA: TGCAGCGTTTACGGCCAAGAGACCCAGTACTTC
clone size: few
J gene: TRBJ2-5
D gene: -
V gene: TRBV29-1

CDR3 protein: CASSYGGTGGNQPQHF
CDR3 DNA: TGTGCCAGCAGTTACGGGGGGACAGGTGGAAATCAGCCCCAGCATTTT
clone size: few
J gene: TRBJ1-5
D gene: TRBD1
V gene: TRBV6-5

CDR3 protein: CSVLGRGQLGEQFF
CDR3 DNA: TGCAGCGTTTTAGGTAGGGGGCAGCTCGGGGAGCAGTTCTTC
clone size: many
J gene: TRBJ2-1
D gene: TRBD1
V gene: TRBV29-1

CDR3 protein: CASSNLRDRGSSSYNEQFF
CDR3 DNA: TGTGCCAGTAGTAACCTACGGGACAGGGGGTCGAGCTCCTACAATGAGCAGTTCTTC
clone size: -
J gene: TRBJ2-1
D gene: TRBD1
V gene: TRBV19

CDR3 protein: CSARSGGGKNEQFF
CDR3 DNA: TGCAGTGCTAGGTCCGGGGGCGGAAAAAATGAGCAGTTCTTC
clone size: few
J gene: TRBJ2-1
D gene: -
V gene: TRBV20-1

CDR3 protein: CASSLGGAGKQETQYF
CDR3 DNA: TGTGCCAGCAGCTTAGGGGGAGCGGGGAAACAAGAGACCCAGTACTTC
clone size: few
J gene: TRBJ2-5
D gene: TRBD2
V gene: TRBV7-3

CDR3 protein: CASSQEVTSGETQYF
CDR3 DNA: TGTGCCAGCAGCCAAGAGGTGACTAGCGGTGAGACCCAGTACTTC
clone size: many
J gene: TRBJ2-5
D gene: TRBD2
V gene: TRBV14

CDR3 protein: CSASLGTSRDTQYF
CDR3 DNA: TGCAGTGCTAGTCTCGGGACTAGTAGAGATACGCAGTATTTT
clone size: -
J gene: TRBJ2-3
D gene: TRBD2
V gene: TRBV20-1

CDR3 protein: CASSFGQAGEQYF
CDR3 DNA: TGTGCCAGCAGTTTCGGACAGGCGGGAGAGCAGTACTTC
clone size: -
J gene: TRBJ2-7
D gene: -
V gene: TRBV27

CDR3 protein: CASSWDRLAPLHF
CDR3 DNA: TGCGCCAGCAGCTGGGACAGGCTTGCACCCCTCCACTTT
clone size: -
J gene: TRBJ1-6
D gene: TRBD1
V gene: TRBV5-1

CDR3 protein: CASRIKDSYEQYF
CDR3 DNA: TGTGCCAGCAGGATCAAGGACAGCTACGAGCAGTACTTC
clone size: -
J gene: TRBJ2-7
D gene: -
V gene: TRBV6-4

CDR3 protein: CASSQDGDKQYF
CDR3 DNA: TGTGCCAGCAGCCAAGATGGGGATAAGCAGTACTTC
clone size: once
J gene: TRBJ2-7
D gene: -
V gene: TRBV14

CDR3 protein: CATSAPGTYEQYF
CDR3 DNA: TGTGCCACCAGTGCTCCGGGAACCTACGAGCAGTACTTC
clone size: -
J gene: TRBJ2-7
D gene: -
V gene: TRBV24-1